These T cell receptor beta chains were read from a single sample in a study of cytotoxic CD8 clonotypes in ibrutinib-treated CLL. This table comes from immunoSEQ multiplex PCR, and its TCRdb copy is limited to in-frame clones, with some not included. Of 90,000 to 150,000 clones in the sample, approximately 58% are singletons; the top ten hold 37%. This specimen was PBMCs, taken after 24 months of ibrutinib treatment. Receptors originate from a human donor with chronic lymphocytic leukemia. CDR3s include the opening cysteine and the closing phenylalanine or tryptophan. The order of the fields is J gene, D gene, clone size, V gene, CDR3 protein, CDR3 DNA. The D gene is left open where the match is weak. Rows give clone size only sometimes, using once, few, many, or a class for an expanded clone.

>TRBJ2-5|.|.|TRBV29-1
CSVARGWQETQYF
TGCAGCGTCGCGCGGGGATGGCAAGAGACCCAGTACTTC
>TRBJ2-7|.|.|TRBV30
CAWNPGGFPQYF
TGTGCCTGGAATCCTGGGGGCTTCCCGCAGTACTTC
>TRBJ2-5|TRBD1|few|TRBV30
CAWTGGLETQYF
TGTGCCTGGACAGGGGGCCTGGAGACCCAGTACTTC
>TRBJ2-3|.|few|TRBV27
CASSLQDSGDTQYF
TGTGCCAGCAGTTTGCAGGACAGCGGAGATACGCAGTATTTT
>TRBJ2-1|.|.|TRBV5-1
CASSLSGAPEQFF
TGCGCCAGCAGCTTGTCAGGGGCCCCTGAGCAGTTCTTC
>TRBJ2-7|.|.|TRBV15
CATSRDPVREQYF
TGTGCCACCAGCAGAGATCCCGTGAGGGAGCAGTACTTC
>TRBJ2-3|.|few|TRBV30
CAWSFNRGGYSGDTQYF
TGTGCCTGGAGTTTTAACAGGGGAGGGTACTCGGGAGATACGCAGTATTTT
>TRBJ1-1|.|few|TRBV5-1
CASSRQGDTEAFF
TGCGCCAGCAGCCGGCAGGGTGATACTGAAGCTTTCTTT
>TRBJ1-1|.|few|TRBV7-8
CASSPDLGNTEAFF
TGTGCCAGCAGCCCTGATTTGGGTAACACTGAAGCTTTCTTT
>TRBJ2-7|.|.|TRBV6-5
CASSQAGGHEQYF
TGTGCCAGCAGTCAGGCTGGGGGCCACGAGCAGTACTTC
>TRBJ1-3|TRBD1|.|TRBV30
CAWRQVNRGLSGNTIYF
TGTGCCTGGAGGCAAGTAAACAGGGGTCTCTCTGGAAACACCATATATTTT
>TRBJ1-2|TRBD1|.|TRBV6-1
CASSPETGRYGYTF
TGTGCCAGCAGTCCCGAGACAGGGAGGTATGGCTACACCTTC
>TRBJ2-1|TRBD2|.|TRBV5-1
CASSLEAGLVSNEQFF
TGCGCCAGCAGCTTGGAGGCGGGACTAGTAAGCAATGAGCAGTTCTTC
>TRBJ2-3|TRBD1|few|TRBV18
CASSPDRDQYF
TGTGCCAGCTCACCGGACAGGGATCAGTATTTT
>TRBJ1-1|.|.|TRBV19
CASSLGLPPRGTEAFF
TGTGCCAGTAGTTTAGGACTCCCGCCTCGTGGCACTGAAGCTTTCTTT
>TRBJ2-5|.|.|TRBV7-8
CASSFTQGPYF
TGTGCCAGCAGCTTTACCCAGGGACCCTACTTC
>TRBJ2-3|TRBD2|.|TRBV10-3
CAISDTGGSTDTQYF
TGTGCCATCAGTGATACGGGGGGGAGCACAGATACGCAGTATTTT
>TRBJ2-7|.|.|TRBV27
CASSGKGSSSYEQYF
TGTGCCAGCAGCGGCAAAGGGTCGAGCTCCTACGAGCAGTACTTC
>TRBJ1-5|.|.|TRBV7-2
CASSLLGRVDQPQHF
TGTGCCAGCAGCTTATTGGGCAGGGTTGATCAGCCCCAGCATTTT
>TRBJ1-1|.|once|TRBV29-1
CSVDGLNTEAFF
TGCAGCGTTGATGGGTTGAACACTGAAGCTTTCTTT
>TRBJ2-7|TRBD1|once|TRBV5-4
CASSRGRGQGNSYEQYF
TGTGCCAGCAGCCGGGGGCGGGGACAGGGGAACTCCTACGAGCAGTACTTC
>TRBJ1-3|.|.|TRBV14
CASSQGARNTIYF
TGTGCCAGCAGCCAAGGAGCACGAAACACCATATATTTT
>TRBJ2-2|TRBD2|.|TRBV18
CASSPLAGVGELFF
TGTGCCAGCTCACCCCTAGCGGGGGTCGGGGAGCTGTTTTTT
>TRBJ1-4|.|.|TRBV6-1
CASSDWSTNEKLFF
TGTGCCAGCAGTGACTGGTCAACTAATGAAAAACTGTTTTTT
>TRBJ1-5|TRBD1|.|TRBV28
CASRQPGQNQPQHF
TGTGCCAGCAGGCAACCGGGACAGAATCAGCCCCAGCATTTT
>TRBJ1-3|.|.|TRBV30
CAWTEETGAGNTIYF
TGTGCCTGGACAGAAGAAACTGGGGCCGGAAACACCATATATTTT
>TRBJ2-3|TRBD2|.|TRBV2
CASREGGGNTDTQYF
TGTGCCAGCAGGGAAGGCGGGGGGAACACAGATACGCAGTATTTT
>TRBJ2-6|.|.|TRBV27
CASSLAGDLSGANVLTF
TGTGCCAGCAGTTTAGCAGGGGACCTCTCTGGGGCCAACGTCCTGACTTTC
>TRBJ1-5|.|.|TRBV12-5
CASGLVLGPQHF
TGTGCTAGTGGTTTGGTTCTGGGGCCCCAGCATTTT
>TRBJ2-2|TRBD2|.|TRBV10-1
CASSEGRAGELFF
TGCGCCAGCAGTGAAGGGAGGGCCGGGGAGCTGTTTTTT
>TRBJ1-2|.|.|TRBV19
CASSNPGGRNHANYGYTF
TGTGCCAGTAGCAACCCGGGGGGGCGGAACCACGCTAACTATGGCTACACCTTC
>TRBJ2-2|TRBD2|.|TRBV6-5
CASSYSSRGGAGELFF
TGTGCCAGCAGTTACTCGTCACGGGGGGGCGCCGGGGAGCTGTTTTTT
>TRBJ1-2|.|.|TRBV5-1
CASSLRGDSNYGYTF
TGCGCCAGCAGCTTGCGGGGGGACTCTAACTATGGCTACACCTTC
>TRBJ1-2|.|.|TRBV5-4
CASSLLGGDGYTF
TGTGCCAGCAGCTTGCTGGGGGGGGATGGCTACACCTTC
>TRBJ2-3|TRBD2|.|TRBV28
CASSLSRLAGGGDTQYF
TGTGCCAGCAGTTTATCGCGTCTAGCGGGGGGAGGCGATACGCAGTATTTT
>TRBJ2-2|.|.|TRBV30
CAWSLTGGLRTGELFF
TGTGCCTGGAGTTTGACGGGGGGCCTTAGGACCGGGGAGCTGTTTTTT
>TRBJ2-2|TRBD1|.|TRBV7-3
CASSSWTGNSGELFF
TGTGCCAGCAGCTCCTGGACAGGGAATAGCGGGGAGCTGTTTTTT
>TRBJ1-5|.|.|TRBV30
CAWQIGVAPNQPQHF
TGTGCCTGGCAAATCGGGGTGGCCCCCAATCAGCCCCAGCATTTT
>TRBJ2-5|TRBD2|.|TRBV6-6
CASSKETGRKETQYF
TGTGCCAGCAGTAAAGAAACCGGGAGGAAAGAGACCCAGTACTTC
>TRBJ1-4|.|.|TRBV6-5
CASSYSGVGTNEKLFF
TGTGCCAGCAGTTACTCGGGGGTTGGAACTAATGAAAAACTGTTTTTT
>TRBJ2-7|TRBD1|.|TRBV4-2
CASSLRDRVIAEQYF
TGTGCCAGCAGCCTCCGGGACAGGGTGATCGCAGAGCAGTACTTC
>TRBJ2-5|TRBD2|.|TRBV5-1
CASSGPLANQETQYF
TGCGCCAGCAGCGGCCCACTAGCGAACCAAGAGACCCAGTACTTC
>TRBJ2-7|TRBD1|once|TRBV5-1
CASSLGDRVLERVF
TGCGCCAGCAGCTTGGGCGACAGGGTACTGGAACGAGTTTTC
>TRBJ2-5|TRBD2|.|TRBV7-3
CASSLGSGVVQETQYF
TGTGCCAGCAGCTTGGGTAGCGGGGTAGTCCAAGAGACCCAGTACTTC